The 28 T cell receptor beta chains presented below share a single source sample, sequenced in a study of metastatic and nonmetastatic thyroid tumors. Among the patients, none had received any treatment before thyroid surgery. TCRdb re-analyzed the PCR reads through MiXCR. The sample records roughly 81,000 clones, around 9.2% being singletons. Sequenced material: blood. The receptors were gathered from a female donor with papillary thyroid cancer or a benign thyroid nodule (not recorded which). Some clones in this sample may be carry-over from other donors' samples.

This clone turned up a few times. A much larger clone lies a single base off, so this may be a read error. V is TRBV10-2 and J is TRBJ1-4; 7 bases line up with TRBD1. This CDR3 has 15 amino acids. The V and J ends lost 5 bases and 2 bases, in that order; junction bases with no gene match: 5. Germline assignment: CDR1 WSHSY and CDR2 SAAADI. The CDR3 protein is CASSFRGPTNEKLFF. In nucleotides, the CDR3 is TGCGCCAGCAGTTTTAGGGGGCCGACTAATGAAAAACTGTTTTTT.

As regards this clone: Given a much more abundant clone one base away, this may be a read error. The V gene is TRBV2, the J gene TRBJ2-5; D tentatively reads TRBD1 or TRBD2 (6 bases each). The CDR3 runs to 17 residues. The ends were cut back, 4 bases at V and 0 bases at J, with 18 bases in the middle. CDR1 SNHLY and CDR2 FYNNEI come from the germline V gene. DNA of the CDR3: TGTGCCAGCAGTGGGGGGACATGGGAGGTTTACCAAGAGACCCAGTACTTC. This sequence encodes CASSGGTWEVYQETQYF.

At least ten counts were recorded for this clone. This sequence joins TRBV6-1 and TRBJ1-3; TRBD1 might be the D (5 bases). With 7 bases removed from V and 0 bases from J, the gap between germline ends came to 10 bases. This CDR3 contains 14 residues. From germline, CDR1 is MNHNS and CDR2 SASEGT. The CDR3 DNA reads TGTGCCAGCAATACAGGAGGCTCTGGAAACACCATATATTTT. This gives the protein CASNTGGSGNTIYF.

Ten or more counts support this clone. V usage is TRBV12-3 or TRBV12-4 and J usage is TRBJ1-5; possible D gene TRBD1, 6 bases. V was clipped by 7 bases and J by 7 bases, with 17 bases between them. The CDR3 has 14 residues. The CDR3 is CASTLGQTTQPQHF. CDR3 sequence (DNA): TGTGCCAGCACCCTCGGACAGACAACCCAGCCCCAGCATTTT.

This clone appeared a few times. This may arise from a read error, as a much more abundant clone is one base away. The rearrangement uses TRBV5-5 and TRBJ1-1, with D unclear. This CDR3 is built from 15 residues. Germline-derived CDR1 and CDR2 are SGHKS and YYEKEE (reference sequence). CDR3 in DNA: TGTGCCAGCAGCTTGACGAGTACAGTGAACACTGAAACTTTCTTT. This gives the protein CASSLTSTVNTETFF. The complete variable domain, with remaining parts taken from reference TRBV5-5 and TRBJ1-1, reads DAGVTQSPTHLIKTRGQQVTLRCSPISGHKSVSWYQQVLGQGPQFIFQYYEKEERGRGNFPDRFSARQFPNYSSELNVNALLLGDSALYLCASSLTSTVNTETFFGQGTRLTVV.

This clone was seen many times. This sequence joins TRBV28 and TRBJ2-7; possible D gene TRBD1, 6 bases. Germline CDR1 reads MDHEN; CDR2 reads SYDVKM. This CDR3 is built from 16 residues. V lost 2 bases, J lost 3 bases, and 17 bases lay in between. DNA for the CDR3: TGTGCCAGCAGTTTACCCCAACAGGGTACCATCTACGAGCAGTACTTC. It specifies CASSLPQQGTIYEQYF.

The table lists this clone with many counts. The chain is built from TRBV4-1 and TRBJ1-2; 7 bases align to TRBD1. Per germline, CDR1 MGHRA and CDR2 YSYEKL. This CDR3 is 15 amino acids long. J gave up 2 bases and V 4 bases, and 7 bases lay outside the gene matches. The CDR3: CASSRTTGTNYGYTF. The DNA of the CDR3 is TGCGCCAGCAGCCGAACGACAGGGACAAACTATGGCTACACCTTC.

This clone was counted ten times or more. V and J are TRBV29-1 and TRBJ2-7; 8 bases map to TRBD1. CDR1 is SQVTM and CDR2 is ANQGSEA in the germline V gene. CDR3 length: 13 residues. V shed 0 bases, J shed 6 bases, and the junction held 4 bases outside the gene matches. CDR3 region: CSVEEDRVPEQYF. The CDR3 coding sequence is TGCAGCGTTGAAGAGGACAGGGTACCCGAGCAGTACTTC.

Many counts were recorded for this clone. The chain links TRBV5-1 to TRBJ2-5; no definite D call. The germline V gene has CDR1 SGHRS and CDR2 YFSETQ. V lost 0 bases and J lost 5, with 14 bases in between. There are 15 residues in the CDR3. In DNA, the CDR3 is TGCGCCAGCAGCTTGGATGGTGTGGGCCTGGAGACCCAGTACTTC. This encodes CASSLDGVGLETQYF.

This chain joins TRBV6-6 and TRBJ2-7; 10 bases align to TRBD1. V lost 0 bases, J lost 3 bases, and 5 bases stayed unmatched. The length of the CDR3 is 16 residues. CDR1 and CDR2 from the germline V gene are MNHNY and SVGAGI (reference sequence). The CDR3 is CASSYSTGQGDYEQYF. The CDR3 nucleotides are TGTGCCAGCAGTTACTCCACCGGACAGGGGGACTACGAGCAGTACTTC.

In this sample, this clone turned up many times. The chain is built from TRBV24-1 and TRBJ1-1, with TRBD1 identical over 12 bases. CDR3 length: 14 residues. Germline V gene data show CDR1 as KGHDR and CDR2 as SFDVKD. V shed 5 bases and J 4 bases; nucleotides not matched to a gene: 1. CDR3 bases: TGTGCCACCAGTGGGGGACAGGGGGCCACTGAAGCTTTCTTT. Its translation is CATSGGQGATEAFF.

This clone was counted between two and nine times. V usage is TRBV30 and J usage is TRBJ2-7; D remains unclear. V was trimmed by 1 base and J by 0 bases, leaving 1 base between them. The CDR3 is 11 residues long. The germline gives CDR1 GTSNPN, CDR2 SVGIG (reference sequence). The DNA of the CDR3 is TGTGCCTGGAGTGCCTCCTACGAGCAGTACTTC. As protein: CAWSASYEQYF.

This clone was counted only a few times. A much larger clone lies one base from this, so it may be a read error. The chain couples TRBV7-9 to TRBJ1-1; D is unclear. Germline CDR1 and CDR2: SEHNR and FQNEAQ (reference sequence). Deletions cut 6 bases from V and 3 bases from J, with 11 bases between. The length of the CDR3 is 13 residues. The CDR3 is CASRLKRDTEAFF. The CDR3 nucleotides are TGTGCCAGCAGATTGAAACGGGACACTGAAGCTTTCTTT.

This clone occurred many times. The chain recombines TRBV30 with TRBJ2-6, with D hard to call. This CDR3 has 14 amino acids. Germline CDR1 reads GTSNPN; CDR2 reads SVGIG (reference sequence). Trimming took 4 bases from V and 0 from J, leaving 7 bases between them. CDR3 DNA sequence: TGTGCCTGGACAGTTATCTCTGGGGCCAACGTCCTGACTTTC. This encodes CAWTVISGANVLTF.

This clone was found a few times. Just one base apart from a much larger clone, this may be a read error. Other nucleotide sequences in the sample specify the same CDR3. The chain links TRBV7-9 to TRBJ2-3; the D is unclear. Germline loops: CDR1 SEHNR, CDR2 FQNEAQ (reference sequence). This CDR3 comprises 12 residues. The V end lost 5 bases, the J end lost 6 bases, and 9 bases lay between the germline ends. The CDR3 here is CASSPGQDTQYF. The CDR3 nucleotides read TGTGCCAGCAGCCCAGGCCAGGATACGCAGTATTTT.

This clone was seen repeatedly, ten times or more. The chain is built from TRBV20-1 and TRBJ1-1; TRBD1 might be the D (5 bases). The CDR3 extends over 14 amino acids. Germline-derived CDR1 and CDR2 are DFQATT and SNEGSKA (reference sequence). The germline V and J ends were trimmed by 3 bases and 5 bases, with 16 bases remaining between them. The CDR3 DNA reads TGCAGTGCTAGGGGGGTTAGGGAGGGGACTGAAGCTTTCTTT. Protein product: CSARGVREGTEAFF.

This clone was detected ten times or more. The rearrangement uses TRBV6-4 and TRBJ2-1, with TRBD1 matching 7 bases. V was clipped by 5 bases and J by 5 bases; unmatched bases: 9. The CDR3 extends over 15 amino acids. CDR1 MRHNA and CDR2 SNTAGT come from the germline V gene. The DNA of the CDR3 is TGTGCCAGCAGTCCTACAGGGGAGAGACACAATGAGCAGTTCTTC. Translated, it gives CASSPTGERHNEQFF.

This clone was observed at least ten times. The chain couples TRBV4-2 to TRBJ2-1, with 12 bases lining up with TRBD2. Germline CDR1 reads LGHNA; CDR2 reads YNFKEQ. V lost 4 bases and J lost 7; bases outside the gene matches: 8. CDR3 size: 16 residues. The CDR3: CASSPLLAGGGNEQFF. CDR3 DNA sequence: TGTGCCAGCAGCCCCTTACTAGCGGGGGGAGGTAATGAGCAGTTCTTC.

The sample holds many counts of this clone. The CDR3 loop reads CASSLSGGASSYNSPLHF. The CDR3 DNA follows: TGTGCCAGCTCTCTCTCAGGGGGGGCCAGCTCCTATAATTCACCCCTCCACTTT. The rearrangement joins TRBV18 to TRBJ1-6; 7 bases align to TRBD1. The V segment lost 6 bases and the J segment 0 bases; nucleotides outside the gene matches: 11. Germline V gene data show CDR1 as KGHSH and CDR2 as LQKENI. The CDR3 extends over 18 amino acids.

The genes are TRBV7-9 and TRBJ1-2; D might be TRBD1 (5 bases). CDR3 size: 15 residues. Trimming removed 5 bases from V and 4 bases from J, with 17 bases in between. Looked up from germline, CDR1 is SEHNR and CDR2 is FQNEAQ (reference sequence). CDR3 region: CASSTGTLLGYGYTF. The CDR3, as DNA: TGTGCCAGCAGCACCGGGACTCTCTTGGGCTATGGCTACACCTTC.

A remark on this clone: A much more abundant neighbour one base away suggests this may be a read error. The V call is TRBV2, the J call TRBJ2-4; 12 nucleotides agree with TRBD1. CDR1 is SNHLY, CDR2 FYNNEI, per germline. The CDR3 runs to 16 residues. V was clipped by 4 bases and J by 8 bases; unmatched bases: 9. In DNA, the CDR3 is TGTGCCAGCAGTGTTGGGACAGGGGGCGACGGGGACATTCAGTACTTC. As protein: CASSVGTGGDGDIQYF.

This clone has at least ten counts. The genes are TRBV5-5 and TRBJ2-7; TRBD1 aligns across 7 bases. Germline trimming cut 4 bases from V and 3 bases from J; bases unmatched to any gene: 7. The CDR3 has 14 amino acids. From germline, CDR1 is SGHKS and CDR2 YYEKEE (reference sequence). This CDR3 is CASSPMDRHYEQYF. CDR3 DNA sequence: TGTGCCAGCAGCCCCATGGACAGGCACTACGAGCAGTACTTC.

Concerning this clone: A much larger clone is a single base away; this may be a read error. Other DNA sequences within the sample encode an identical CDR3. This chain uses TRBV29-1 with TRBJ2-3; D is undetermined. Germline loops: CDR1 SQVTM, CDR2 ANQGSEA. V was pared by 5 bases and J by 2 bases, with 11 bases between. The CDR3 runs to 13 residues. The CDR3 loop is CSVRGRNTDTQYF. The CDR3, as DNA: TGCAGCGTTCGTGGGCGGAACACAGATACGCAGTATTTT.

The CDR3 DNA sequence: TGTGCCAGCAGCCTTAGGACTAGCGGCGCCTCCTACGAGCAGTACTTC. Translated, it gives CASSLRTSGASYEQYF. The chain uses TRBV3-1 and TRBJ2-7; 10 positions agree with TRBD2. Germline assignment: CDR1 LGHDT and CDR2 YNNKEL (reference sequence). The J segment lost 0 bases and the V segment lost 4 bases, leaving 6 bases of the junction unmatched. This CDR3 region has 16 residues.

In this sample, this clone turned up many times. This sequence joins TRBV4-1 and TRBJ2-2, with 7 bases lining up with TRBD2. The CDR3 contains 13 residues. V dropped 6 bases and J dropped 7; count of bases not matched to a gene: 5. Germline CDR1 is MGHRA and CDR2 is YSYEKL. This CDR3 is CASSGGVDGELFF. The CDR3 DNA is TGCGCCAGCAGTGGGGGGGTAGACGGGGAGCTGTTTTTT.

This clone is medium-sized within its sample. This sequence joins TRBV20-1 and TRBJ2-2; 8 bases fit TRBD2. The CDR3 length is 14 residues. V lost 6 bases, J lost 4 bases, and 7 bases stayed unmatched. The germline gives CDR1 DFQATT, CDR2 SNEGSKA (reference sequence). The CDR3 loop is CSAHGGASTGELFF. In nucleotides, the CDR3 is TGCAGTGCCCACGGGGGGGCCAGCACCGGGGAGCTGTTTTTT.

This clone was observed many times. The rearrangement uses TRBV5-1 and TRBJ2-3; TRBD1 aligns across 11 bases. The CDR3 has 17 residues. Germline assignment: CDR1 SGHRS and CDR2 YFSETQ. V lost 3 bases and J lost 4; bases outside the gene matches: 10. The CDR3 bases are TGCGCCAGCAGCTCGACTCCGGGACAGGGGGTATCAGATACGCAGTATTTT. Protein sequence: CASSSTPGQGVSDTQYF. The whole variable domain, filled in from reference TRBV5-1 and TRBJ2-3, reads KAGVTQTPRYLIKTRGQQVTLSCSPISGHRSVSWYQQTPGQGLQFLFEYFSETQRNKGNFPGRFSGRQFSNSRSEMNVSTLELGDSALYLCASSSTPGQGVSDTQYFGPGTRLTVL.

This clone was detected ten times or more. This rearrangement joins TRBV6-1 to TRBJ1-1, with D uncertain. Trimming cost V 2 bases and J 4 bases, with 14 bases left between them. The CDR3 loop spans 15 amino acids. In germline, CDR1 is MNHNS, CDR2 SASEGT. In DNA, the CDR3 is TGTGCCAGCAGTGAAATCGGCAGTTGGGCCACTGAAGCTTTCTTT. It translates to CASSEIGSWATEAFF.